This TCR beta chain was profiled in a study of OX40 agonist ivuxolimab in advanced cancers. Study details: Three individuals attained partial responses, comprising one hepatocellular carcinoma case and two cutaneous melanoma cases. General observations from the study: Low normalized T-cell clonal expansion was additionally recorded for some nonresponders. Clonal expansion was among the lowest in partial responders at 0.1-3.0 mg/kg, especially CD8+.

This clone has only one observation. Antigen: not known. The protocol was immunoSEQ multiplex PCR, while the TCRdb copy is restricted to in-frame clones and leaves out a portion. The profile shows tens of thousands of clones, about 93% of them singletons. The CDR3 extends over 15 amino acids. V shed 6 bases and J 3 bases; nucleotides not matched to a gene: 8. CDR1 and CDR2 (germline): MDHEN, SYDVKM. The chain recombines TRBV28 with TRBJ2-7, with 10 bases lining up with TRBD1. The material was CD4+ or CD8+ T cells sorted from blood, obtained in a trial of the OX40 agonist ivuxolimab. The clonotype comes from an adult with an advanced solid tumor such as melanoma, head and neck, liver or kidney cancer. The CDR3 loop is CASRIPGQGNYEQYF. In DNA form, the CDR3 reads TGTGCCAGCAGAATCCCGGGACAGGGGAACTACGAGCAGTACTTC.